This TCR beta chain was identified during a study of cytomegalovirus exposure and HLA in healthy donors (TCRdb year 2017). A note on the overall study: An earlier analysis of 587 of the donors reported approximately 280 Gb of sequence data and 117 million unique TCR beta sequences obtained from about 200 million T cells. High-throughput TCR immunosequencing, statistical association of individual TCRs with disease status, and machine learning were combined to predict cytomegalovirus infection status. The study aimed to test whether cataloging public T cell receptors could reveal signatures of past pathogen exposure. HLA typing covered class I and class II loci at four-digit resolution. Typing coverage differed by locus: A, B, C, DRB1 and DQB1 were typed in roughly 629-640 donors, DQA1 in approximately 520, DPA1 in roughly 590, and DPB1 in about 450. All discovery cohort repertoires had been generated on a single sequencing platform. A later genetic analysis used genome-wide SNP genotypes for about three fifths of the 666 donors, treating that subset as a discovery cohort. In addition to the first cohort of about 650 subjects, a separate validation cohort of over 90 different subjects was used. An earlier analysis of several hundred of the donors applied high-throughput TCR beta sequencing to assess whether each TCR beta V gene segment acted as functional or pseudogenic. The T cell repertoires of about 700 subjects were profiled by immunosequencing and related to cytomegalovirus serostatus. Roughly 5 DR-DQ haplotypes were handled as single units for association and clustering, since linkage in the cohort was strong. A later analysis re-analyzed previously published TCR beta repertoires from 666 donors and added high-resolution HLA genotyping to study TCR occurrence patterns. Of the 300 to 500 genotyped donors, over 80% were placed in the genetic ancestry cluster associated with self-reported Caucasian donors. Among several hundred genotyped donors of the cohort, an average of approximately 220,000 unique TCR beta nucleotide sequences was sequenced per donor, of which roughly 17% were non-productive. Donor age, sex, ethnicity and CMV serostatus were compiled alongside the repertoire data. Rather than drawing on any new phenotypic data, the later analysis identified candidate immune exposures from TCR beta sequences and the way those sequences occurred across donors. An early release covering 550 to 650 HLA-typed donors comprised roughly 300 gigabases of sequencing data and roughly 85 million unique TCR sequences.

Overall results and qualifications from the work: A later analysis found that HLA-associated TCR beta chains were more clonally expanded and had lower generation probabilities than equally common non-associated chains. Most CMV-associated TCR beta chains appeared to be HLA-restricted in a later analysis, and the HLA associations seemed to be driven largely by CMV exposure. Only TCR beta chains were sequenced in this cohort, and the absence of alpha or paired-chain data limited detectable features. Some IMGT-functional V segments, including TRBV6-2 and TRBV6-3, could not be distinguished by the 87-base-pair reads and were therefore excluded. In a later analysis, 15,000 to 20,000 TCR beta sequences were associated with specific HLA alleles at a false discovery rate of 0.05. In both the original and validation cohorts, the classifier was reported to diagnose cytomegalovirus status with high specificity and sensitivity. A later analysis found that TCR association rates varied across HLA loci, with DRB1 alleles showing the most associated TCRs and HLA-C alleles the fewest. According to the authors, the approach could potentially be generalized to other disease states and immunological phenotypes. In an earlier analysis of some 500 of the donors, most TCR beta V segments appeared in productive rearrangements about 87% or about 30% of the time, broadly matching IMGT annotations. In a later genetic analysis, a missense DCLRE1C variant was associated with V-gene and J-gene trimming of TCR beta chains, and the association was replicated in an independent cohort. In vitro tests confirmed that a few of the cytomegalovirus-associated TCR beta chains recognize cytomegalovirus antigens. In the study, 164 TCR beta chains were listed as associated with cytomegalovirus. Most TCR sequences were observed very rarely across donors, whereas some public TCRs were present in many individuals. Correlated functional status among segregating V segments might be attributable to linkage disequilibrium, but an unknown experimental factor could not be ruled out. When HLA alleles, especially DR and DQ, strongly co-occurred, TCR associations were difficult to assign to individual alleles. A cluster of highly shared sequence variants was judged likely to be a technical artifact of the sequencing pipeline. Because counts were too low, under 20 rarely observed V segments, including chromosome 9 orphons, were left out of the earlier analysis of a few hundred of the donors. Immune exposure information for the cohort was limited to CMV serostatus. Several of the top co-occurrence clusters appeared to be linked to parvovirus B19, influenza, CMV and Epstein-Barr virus, according to a later analysis. A further reported finding was that TCR beta sequences accurately predicted the HLA-A and HLA-B alleles for most subjects in the first cohort. Presence/absence analyses assumed roughly uniform sequencing depth across donors, an assumption that may not hold. Because HLA typing was unavailable for some donors at each locus, only the typed subset was used in association tests. A later genetic analysis reported fewer N-insertions in productive TCRs among donors in an Asian-associated ancestry cluster than the roughly 700-donor mean.

As concerns this clone: The antigen this receptor binds is unknown. Base qualities were left out, and no much larger clone turns up one base away. The same CDR3 also results from other DNA sequences found in this sample.

Library creation used the immunoSEQ multiplex PCR assay. For the multiplex PCR, a mixture combining 60 forward primers for TCR Vbeta segments and 13 reverse primers for TCR Jbeta segments was used. The CDR3 region of rearranged TCR beta genes was amplified from genomic DNA with a multiplex PCR assay. The Illumina HiSeq System was used to sequence the amplified TCR beta libraries as 87-base-pair reads. The original pipeline was this. In a later analysis, tens of millions of unique TCR beta chains were counted across the roughly 670 repertoires, and roughly 10 million of these chains were shared by at least two donors. To remove PCR and sequencing errors, raw reads were error-corrected and collapsed into unique sequences using a nearest-neighbor algorithm that merged closely related sequences. V, D and J gene segments were assigned by aligning CDR3 sequences to IMGT reference sequences. For a sequence to be retained, a match of at least six nucleotides was required to both a V gene segment and a J gene segment. Rearrangements were classified as productive when the CDR3 lacked stop codons and remained in frame with V and J, and all other rearrangements were classified as non-productive. Following IMGT convention, CDR3 was defined as the stretch from the second conserved V-encoded cysteine to the conserved J-encoded phenylalanine. Sequences without an unambiguous match to a single V gene segment were excluded from the earlier analysis of about 640 of the donors. In an earlier analysis of some 590 of the donors, a V segment was called functional when productive rearrangements were above 56.7%, and segregating when the standard deviation between donors exceeded 5%. A statistical classification framework was developed to diagnose cytomegalovirus status using the catalog of TCR beta chain sequences. In a later analysis, V and J genes were assigned by comparing TCR nucleotide sequences against IMGT/GENE-DB human TR gene sequences. Using the TCRdist pipeline, a later analysis assigned CDR3 sequences along with most-parsimonious VDJ recombination scenarios. In a later analysis, each TCR beta chain was defined by its CDR3 amino acid sequence together with its V-gene family, and reads lacking a unique V-gene family were excluded. In a later analysis, fewer than 650 highly shared, low-generation-probability nucleotide sequences were removed to address suspected cross-contamination and a sequencing artifact. In a later analysis, a clonal expansion index for each public chain was calculated from normalized within-repertoire ranks of inferred template counts. In a later analysis, generation probabilities were computed using a VDJ recombination model fitted to out-of-frame rearrangements, and the results were checked against IGoR. Hypergeometric tests were used in a later analysis to score TCR-TCR, TCR-HLA and TCR-CMV co-occurrence, with a repertoire-size bias correction applied to the TCR pairs. To estimate false discovery rates, a later analysis permuted the HLA or CMV assignments 20 times. In a later analysis, co-occurring TCRs were grouped using DBSCAN, with TCRdist sequence similarity added in when clustering inside HLA-allele-positive subsets. Repertoires with fewer than 30,000 or more than 120,000 public chains were left out of co-occurrence clustering, as were a handful of repertoires with anomalous nucleotide sharing. TCRdb provides this immuneACCESS table in a form limited to in-frame rearrangements. Some clones are lacking; in checked studies, under half of them reflect an unresolved V gene, and why the rest are absent is not known. V and J calls and clone size are those listed in that table; D and trimming were worked out from the DNA. This sample lists some 200,000 clones; almost 70% were detected once. The top ten hold roughly 2.5% of the sample.

The cohort was made up of hundreds of healthy bone marrow donors. All cohort members were sampled while nominally healthy, although unrecorded immune exposures were likely present. The donor was CMV seropositive and was included in the group of approximately 300 seropositive cohort members. A peripheral blood sample was collected from each donor, and TCR beta sequencing was performed on peripheral blood mononuclear cells. Genomic DNA extraction from the blood cell samples was performed with the Qiagen DNeasy Blood Extraction Kit. V and J lose 0 bases and 4 bases, and a span of 12 bases separates them. Via the germline V gene, CDR1 is MNHEY and CDR2 SVGAGI. The CDR3 runs 15 amino acids, cysteine and phenylalanine included. Just the 45-base CDR3 DNA is kept, in frame starting at base 1.

Recombination connected TRBV6-5 to TRBJ1-1; the D gene assignment is ambiguous. The receptor comes from a man aged 35 to 55 in good health and CMV-seropositive. Sequencing used PBMCs. This receptor has the CDR3 CASSYSSRGTTEAFF. The DNA sequence is given as TGTGCCAGCAGTTACTCGAGTAGAGGTACCACTGAAGCTTTCTTT.